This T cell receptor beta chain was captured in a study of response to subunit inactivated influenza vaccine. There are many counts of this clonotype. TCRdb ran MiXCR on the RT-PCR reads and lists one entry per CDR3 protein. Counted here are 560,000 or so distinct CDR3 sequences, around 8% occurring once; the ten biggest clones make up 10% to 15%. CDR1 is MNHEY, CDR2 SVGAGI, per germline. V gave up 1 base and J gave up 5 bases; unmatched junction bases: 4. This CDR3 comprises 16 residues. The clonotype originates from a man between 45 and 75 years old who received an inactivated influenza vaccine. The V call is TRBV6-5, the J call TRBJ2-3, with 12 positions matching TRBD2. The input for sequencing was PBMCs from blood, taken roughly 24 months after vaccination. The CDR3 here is CASSYFASGGEDTQYF. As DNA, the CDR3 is TGTGCCAGCAGTTACTTTGCTAGCGGGGGGGAAGATACGCAGTATTTT.